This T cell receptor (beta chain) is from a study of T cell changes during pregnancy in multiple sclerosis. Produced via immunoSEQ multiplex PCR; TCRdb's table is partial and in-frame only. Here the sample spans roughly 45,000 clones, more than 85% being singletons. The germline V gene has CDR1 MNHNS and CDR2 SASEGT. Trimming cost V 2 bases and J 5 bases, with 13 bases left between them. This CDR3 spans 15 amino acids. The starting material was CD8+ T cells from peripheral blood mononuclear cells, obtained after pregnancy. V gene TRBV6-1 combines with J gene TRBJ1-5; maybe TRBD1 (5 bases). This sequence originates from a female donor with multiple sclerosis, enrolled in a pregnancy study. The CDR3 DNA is TGTGCCAGCAGTGAACTTGGGGGGGACCATCAGCCCCAGCATTTT. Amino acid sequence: CASSELGGDHQPQHF.